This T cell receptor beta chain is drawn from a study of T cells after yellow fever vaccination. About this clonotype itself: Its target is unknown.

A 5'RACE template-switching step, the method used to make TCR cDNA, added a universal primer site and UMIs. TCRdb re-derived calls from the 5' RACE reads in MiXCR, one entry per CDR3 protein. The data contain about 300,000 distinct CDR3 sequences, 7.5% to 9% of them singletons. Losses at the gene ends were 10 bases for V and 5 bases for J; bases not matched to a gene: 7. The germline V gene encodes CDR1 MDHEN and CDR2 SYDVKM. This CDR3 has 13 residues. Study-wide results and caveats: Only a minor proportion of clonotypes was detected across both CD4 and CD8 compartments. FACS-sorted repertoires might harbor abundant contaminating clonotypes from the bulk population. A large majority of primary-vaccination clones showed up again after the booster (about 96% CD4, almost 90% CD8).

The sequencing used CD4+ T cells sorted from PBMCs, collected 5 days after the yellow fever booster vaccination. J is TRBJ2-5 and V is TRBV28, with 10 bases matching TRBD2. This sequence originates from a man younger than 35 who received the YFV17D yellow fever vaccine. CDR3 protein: CAIAAGGIETQYF. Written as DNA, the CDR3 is TGTGCCATCGCAGCGGGGGGGATCGAGACCCAGTACTTC.